A selection of T cell receptor beta chains follows, all from one sample in a study of T cells in Graves' hyperthyroidism and ophthalmopathy. TCRdb re-derived calls from the multiplex PCR reads in MiXCR, one entry per CDR3 protein. The table shows about 380,000 distinct CDR3 sequences, with about 15% occurring only once. Specimen: blood. The source of these receptors is an older woman with Graves' hyperthyroidism. Both conserved end residues are trimmed from each CDR3.

j_call | cdr3_length | v_call | cdr3_aa
TRBJ2-3 | 11 | TRBV28 | ASSFRVEDTQY
TRBJ1-2 | 12 | TRBV19 | ASTSHRDSYGYT
TRBJ2-5 | 11 | TRBV3-1 | ASRATGVETQY
TRBJ2-6 | 14 | TRBV2 | ASSVSWSSGANVLT
TRBJ2-7 | 11 | TRBV28 | ASSQGHTYEQY
TRBJ2-1 | 12 | TRBV27 | ASSLPGGDNEQF
TRBJ2-7 | 11 | TRBV11-2 | ASSYGQGYEQY
TRBJ2-2 | 12 | TRBV5-1 | ASSLTGGNGELF
TRBJ2-1 | 13 | TRBV9 | ASSVSGNSYNEQF
TRBJ2-1 | 13 | TRBV18 | ASSLGQGTYNEQF
TRBJ2-7 | 12 | TRBV19 | ASSAGTGFNEQY
TRBJ2-1 | 12 | TRBV28 | ASSLLDPYNEQF
TRBJ1-1 | 10 | TRBV12-3/TRBV12-4 | ASSLRGTEAF
TRBJ1-4 | 12 | TRBV5-1 | ASTGQGLKEKLF
TRBJ1-1 | 11 | TRBV12-3/TRBV12-4 | ASSITGNTEAF
TRBJ1-5 | 14 | TRBV15 | ATSRGTVYSNQPQH
TRBJ2-7 | 13 | TRBV11-2 | ASSHVVTSPGEQY
TRBJ1-2 | 11 | TRBV7-9 | ASSLGLQEGYT
TRBJ2-7 | 13 | TRBV12-3/TRBV12-4 | ASSLGQGISYEQY
TRBJ2-1 | 13 | TRBV5-8 | ASSLQRSAYNEQF
TRBJ1-4 | 12 | TRBV28 | ASRPSGGREKLF
TRBJ2-7 | 14 | TRBV7-9 | ASSRRTSGDTYEQY
TRBJ2-5 | 13 | TRBV20-1 | SAPWAGGDQETQY
TRBJ2-3 | 11 | TRBV20-1 | SLGAASTDTQY
TRBJ1-2 | 14 | TRBV28 | ASRNTGGPANYGYT
TRBJ2-1 | 11 | TRBV28 | ASSLWQYNEQF
TRBJ2-5 | 12 | TRBV20-1 | SAGDTGQGATQY